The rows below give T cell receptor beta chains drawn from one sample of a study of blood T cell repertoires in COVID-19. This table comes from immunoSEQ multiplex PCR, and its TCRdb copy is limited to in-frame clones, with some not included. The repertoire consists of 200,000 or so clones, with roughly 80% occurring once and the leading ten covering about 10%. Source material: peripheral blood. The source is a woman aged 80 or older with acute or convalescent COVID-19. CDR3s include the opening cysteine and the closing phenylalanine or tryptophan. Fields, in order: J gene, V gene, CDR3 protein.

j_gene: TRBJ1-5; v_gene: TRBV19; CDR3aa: CASSRSEGQGAGNQPQHF
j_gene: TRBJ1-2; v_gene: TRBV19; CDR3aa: CASSRDRGSNYGYTF
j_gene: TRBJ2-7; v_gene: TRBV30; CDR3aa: CAWSVGGEPLYEQYF
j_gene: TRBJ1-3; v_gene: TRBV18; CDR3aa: CASSPGPGNTIYF
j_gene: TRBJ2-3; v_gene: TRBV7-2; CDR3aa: CASSLRGLAAGTDTQYF
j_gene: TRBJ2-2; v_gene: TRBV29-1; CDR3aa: CSVRTSGTNTGELFF
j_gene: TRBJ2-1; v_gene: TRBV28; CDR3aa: CASSLERDRSLQFF
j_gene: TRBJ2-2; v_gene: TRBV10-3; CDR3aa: CAISEQASGDTGELFF
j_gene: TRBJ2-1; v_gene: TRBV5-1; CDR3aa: CASSLAVAGGPEFF
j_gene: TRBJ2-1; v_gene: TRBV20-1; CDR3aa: CSAAQDEQFF
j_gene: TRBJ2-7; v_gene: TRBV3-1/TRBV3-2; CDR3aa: CASSQAGGGYEQYF
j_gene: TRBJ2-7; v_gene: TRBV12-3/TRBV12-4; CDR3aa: CASSSDLQGQYF
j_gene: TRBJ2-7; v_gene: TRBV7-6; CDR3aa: CASSRLAGEYEQYF
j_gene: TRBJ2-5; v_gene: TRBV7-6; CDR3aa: CASSLNGAAQETQYF
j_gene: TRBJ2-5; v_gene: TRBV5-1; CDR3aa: CASSPSPGGRETQYF
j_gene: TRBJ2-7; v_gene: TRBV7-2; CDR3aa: CASSETRTLYEQYF
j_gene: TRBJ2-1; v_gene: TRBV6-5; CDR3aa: CASSPGTGEYEQFF
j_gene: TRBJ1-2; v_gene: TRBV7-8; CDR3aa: CASSLYRGLGYGYTF
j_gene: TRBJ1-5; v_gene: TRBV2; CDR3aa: CASGRQGDQPQHF
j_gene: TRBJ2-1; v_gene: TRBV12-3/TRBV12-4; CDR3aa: CASAPGSYNEQFF
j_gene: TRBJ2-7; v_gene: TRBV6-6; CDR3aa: CASSYGQGAGEQYF
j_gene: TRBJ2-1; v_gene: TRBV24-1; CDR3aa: CATSRTSPTSSYNEQFF
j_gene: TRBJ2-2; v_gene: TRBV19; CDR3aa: CASTHNRDTGELFF
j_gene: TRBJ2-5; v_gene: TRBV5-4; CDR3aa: CASSSGQGVQETQYF
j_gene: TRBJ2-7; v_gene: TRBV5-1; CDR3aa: CASSLGPSSYEQYF
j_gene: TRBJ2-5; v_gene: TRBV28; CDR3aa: CASSSSTGYEETQYF
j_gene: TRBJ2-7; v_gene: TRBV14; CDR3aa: CASSQLLAGREQYF
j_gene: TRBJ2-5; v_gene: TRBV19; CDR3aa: CASSGTSGQETQYF
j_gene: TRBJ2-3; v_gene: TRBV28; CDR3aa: CASSTLAERTDTQYF
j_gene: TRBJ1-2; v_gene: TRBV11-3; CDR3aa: CASSLDLGVGDYGYTF
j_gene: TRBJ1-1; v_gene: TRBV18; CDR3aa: CASSPPYSMGTEAFF
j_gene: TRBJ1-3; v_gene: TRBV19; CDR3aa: CASSTDRGNTIYF
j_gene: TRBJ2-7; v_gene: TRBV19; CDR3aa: CASSISGLEQYF
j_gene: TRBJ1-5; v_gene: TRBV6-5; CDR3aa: CASSPAGGYQPQHF
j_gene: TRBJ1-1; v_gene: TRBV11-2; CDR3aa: CASSLAGTGTSAFF
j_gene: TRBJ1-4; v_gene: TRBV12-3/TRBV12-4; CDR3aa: CASRGGNNEKLFF
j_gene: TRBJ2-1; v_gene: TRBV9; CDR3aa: CASSSSVAGAGGEQFF
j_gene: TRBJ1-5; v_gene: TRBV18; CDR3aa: CASSLGTDRSNQPQHF
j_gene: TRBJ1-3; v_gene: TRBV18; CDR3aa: CASSPPAVKGNTIYF
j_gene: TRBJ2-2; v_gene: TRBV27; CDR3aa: CASSPSSAGRTGELFF
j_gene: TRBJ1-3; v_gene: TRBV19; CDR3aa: CASSIDGTGSGNTIYF
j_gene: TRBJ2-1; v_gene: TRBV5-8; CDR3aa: CASSFLAGGGEQFF
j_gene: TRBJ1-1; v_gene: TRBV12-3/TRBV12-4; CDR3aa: CASSLDGDYAFF
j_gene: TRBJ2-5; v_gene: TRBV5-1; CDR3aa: CASSLLPLAGGPETQYF
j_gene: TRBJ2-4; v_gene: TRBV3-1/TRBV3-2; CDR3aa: CASSQESLVDYPRIQYF
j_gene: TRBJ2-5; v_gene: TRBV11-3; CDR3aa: CASSLGASGGAVETQYF
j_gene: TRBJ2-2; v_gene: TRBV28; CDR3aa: CASSSAGATGELFF
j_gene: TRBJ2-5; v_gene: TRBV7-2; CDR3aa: CASSPRGLAGVETQYF
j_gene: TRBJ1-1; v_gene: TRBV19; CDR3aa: CASSPLLGSTEAFF
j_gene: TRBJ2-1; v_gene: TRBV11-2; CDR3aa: CASSPRRTGVYNEQFF